This T cell receptor (beta chain) was captured in a study of T cell repertoires in aging, cancer and after chemotherapy. Across the study: Patients with glioblastoma brain tumors were sampled before and after temozolomide-based therapy.

Rearranged V-D-J TRB sequences were amplified with a mixed TRB-A/B primer pool. TCRdb passed the multiplex PCR reads through MiXCR, listing each CDR3 protein once. This table has approximately 5,600 distinct CDR3 sequences, roughly 27% appearing once. Study observations and caveats: Compared with age-matched healthy donors, untreated hematological or solid cancer patients showed higher blood TCR clonality.

Amplification of TCR beta used genomic DNA extracted from peripheral blood. From germline, CDR1 is MGHDK and CDR2 SYGVNS. The CDR3 has 18 amino acids. Trimming pared 4 bases from V and 4 bases from J, leaving 24 bases between. This clonotype was detected only a few times. Antigen: not known. The chain combines TRBV25-1 with TRBJ2-3, with a tentative D call TRBD1 (6 bases). The receptor was derived from a human donor with a solid tumor. Sample: blood. Here the CDR3 DNA reads TGTGCCAGCAGTGCTCACCGCCCACAGGGAGAGAGGGCAGATACGCAGTATTTT. Translation: CASSAHRPQGERADTQYF.